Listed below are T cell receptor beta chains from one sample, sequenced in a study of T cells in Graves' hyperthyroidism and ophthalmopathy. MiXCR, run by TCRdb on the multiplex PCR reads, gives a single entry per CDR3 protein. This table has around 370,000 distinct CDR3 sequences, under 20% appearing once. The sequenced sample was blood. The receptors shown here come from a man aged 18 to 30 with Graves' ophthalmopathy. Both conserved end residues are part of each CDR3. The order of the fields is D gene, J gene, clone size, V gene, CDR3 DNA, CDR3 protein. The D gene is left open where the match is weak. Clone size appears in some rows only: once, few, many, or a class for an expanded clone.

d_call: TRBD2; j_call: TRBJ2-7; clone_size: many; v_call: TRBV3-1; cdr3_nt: TGTGCCAGCAGCCAAGAAAGGCGGGAGCACTCCTACGAGCAGTACTTC; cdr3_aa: CASSQERREHSYEQYF
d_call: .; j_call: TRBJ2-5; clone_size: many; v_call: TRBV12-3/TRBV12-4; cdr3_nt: TGTGCCAGCAGTTTTCTAGTCCGCGAGACCCAGTACTTC; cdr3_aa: CASSFLVRETQYF
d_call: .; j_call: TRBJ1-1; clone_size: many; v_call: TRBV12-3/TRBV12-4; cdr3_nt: TGTGCCAGCAGTTTGCAGGGACGGTACACTGAAGCTTTCTTT; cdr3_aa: CASSLQGRYTEAFF
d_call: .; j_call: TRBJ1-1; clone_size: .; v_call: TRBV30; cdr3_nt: TGTGCCTGGAGTGTAGAGGGTCCGAACACTGAAGCTTTCTTT; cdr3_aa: CAWSVEGPNTEAFF
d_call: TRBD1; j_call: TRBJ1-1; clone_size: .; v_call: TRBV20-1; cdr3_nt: TGCAGTGCTAGAGATAGACAGGGCTACACTGAAGCTTTCTTT; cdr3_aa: CSARDRQGYTEAFF
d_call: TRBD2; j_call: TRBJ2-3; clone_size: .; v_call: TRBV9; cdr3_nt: TGTGCCAGCAGCGTGCTAGCGGGCACAGATACGCAGTATTTT; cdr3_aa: CASSVLAGTDTQYF
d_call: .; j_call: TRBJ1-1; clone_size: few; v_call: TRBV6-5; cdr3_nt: TGTGCCAGCCGACTCGACGACAGTGAAGCTTTCTTT; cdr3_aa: CASRLDDSEAFF
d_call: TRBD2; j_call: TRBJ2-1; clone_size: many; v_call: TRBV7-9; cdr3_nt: TGTGCCAGCAGCCACCGGCGGGGGGACAATGAGCAGTTCTTC; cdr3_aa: CASSHRRGDNEQFF
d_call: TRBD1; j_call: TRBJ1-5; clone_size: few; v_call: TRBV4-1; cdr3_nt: TGCGCCAGCAGCCAAGTAGCAGGGGGCGGCAATCAGCCCCAGCATTTT; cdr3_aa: CASSQVAGGGNQPQHF
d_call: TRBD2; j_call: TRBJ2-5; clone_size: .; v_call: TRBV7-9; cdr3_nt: TGTGCCAGCAGCTTCGCGGGAGGGCGGGAGACCCAGTACTTC; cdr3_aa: CASSFAGGRETQYF
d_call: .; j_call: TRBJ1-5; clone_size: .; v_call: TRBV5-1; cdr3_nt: TGCGCCAGCACAGGACATCAGCCCCAGCATTTT; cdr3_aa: CASTGHQPQHF
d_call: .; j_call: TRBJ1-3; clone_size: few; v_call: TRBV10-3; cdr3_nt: TGTGCCACCTCGCGAGTTTGGGTCTCTGGAAACACCATATATTTT; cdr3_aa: CATSRVWVSGNTIYF
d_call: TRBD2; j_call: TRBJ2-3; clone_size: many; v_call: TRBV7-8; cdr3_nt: TGTGCCAGCAGCGTCCCTAGCGGGGGGGCGAGTCGCCTATCAGATACGCAGTATTTT; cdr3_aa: CASSVPSGGASRLSDTQYF
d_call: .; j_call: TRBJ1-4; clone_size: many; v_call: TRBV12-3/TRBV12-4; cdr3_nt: TGTGCCAGCAGCCGGCCAGGGTCAACTAATGAAAAACTGTTTTTT; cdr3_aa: CASSRPGSTNEKLFF
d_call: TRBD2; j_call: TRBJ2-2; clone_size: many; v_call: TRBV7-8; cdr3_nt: TGTGCCAGCAGCTACCCAGGGGCTAGCGGGGGGGGCGACACCGGGGAGCTGTTTTTT; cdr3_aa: CASSYPGASGGGDTGELFF
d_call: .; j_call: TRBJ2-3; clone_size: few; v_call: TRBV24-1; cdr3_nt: TGTGCCACCAGTGATAGACAGGGAGGTACAGATACGCAGTATTTT; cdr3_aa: CATSDRQGGTDTQYF
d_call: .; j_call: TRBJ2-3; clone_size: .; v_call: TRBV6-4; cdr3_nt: TGTGCCAGCAGTGACGAGGCAGGGGCAATAGATACGCAGTATTTT; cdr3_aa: CASSDEAGAIDTQYF
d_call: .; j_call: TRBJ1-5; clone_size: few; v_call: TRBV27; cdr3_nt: TGTGCCAGCGGTGGGGCCATGAGCAATCAGCCCCAGCATTTT; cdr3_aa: CASGGAMSNQPQHF
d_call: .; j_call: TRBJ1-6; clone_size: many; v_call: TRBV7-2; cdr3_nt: TGTGCCAGCAGCTTAGTGGGGGACATCTGGGAACCCCTCCACTTT; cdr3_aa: CASSLVGDIWEPLHF
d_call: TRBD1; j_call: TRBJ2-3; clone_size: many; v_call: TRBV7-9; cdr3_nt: TGTGCCAGCAGCTTAAGGGGGCCTTCCACAGATACGCAGTATTTT; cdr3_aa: CASSLRGPSTDTQYF
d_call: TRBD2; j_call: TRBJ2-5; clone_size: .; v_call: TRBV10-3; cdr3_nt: TGTGCCATCAGTAAAGCGGGGATACAAGAGACCCAGTACTTC; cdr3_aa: CAISKAGIQETQYF
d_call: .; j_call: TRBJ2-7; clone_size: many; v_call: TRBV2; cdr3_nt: TGTGCCAGCAGTCGGGACTTTTACGAGCAGTACTTC; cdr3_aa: CASSRDFYEQYF
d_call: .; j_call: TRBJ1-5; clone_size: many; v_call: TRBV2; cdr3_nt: TGTGCCAGCAGTGACGTTGGGGGGAATAGCAATCAGCCCCAGCATTTT; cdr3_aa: CASSDVGGNSNQPQHF
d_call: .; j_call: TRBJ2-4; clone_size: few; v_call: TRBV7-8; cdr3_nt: TGTGCCAGCAGCTTCCCGGGACATTCGGATGAAAACATTCAGTACTTC; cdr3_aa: CASSFPGHSDENIQYF
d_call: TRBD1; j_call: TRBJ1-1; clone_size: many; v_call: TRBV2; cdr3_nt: TGTGCCAGCAGCGCCCACCGGGACAGGGACACTGAAGCTTTCTTT; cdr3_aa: CASSAHRDRDTEAFF
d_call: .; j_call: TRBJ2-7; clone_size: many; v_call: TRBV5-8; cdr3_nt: TGTGCCAGCAGCTCGGACGGCTACGAGCAGTACTTC; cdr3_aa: CASSSDGYEQYF
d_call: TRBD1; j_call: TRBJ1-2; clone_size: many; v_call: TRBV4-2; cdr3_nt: TGTGCCAGCAGCCAAGGGACAGGTGGATACTATGGCTACACCTTC; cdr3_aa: CASSQGTGGYYGYTF
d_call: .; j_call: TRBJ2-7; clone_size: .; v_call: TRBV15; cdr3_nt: TGTGCCACCAGCGGAAGGTTGAGCTCCTACGAGCAGTACTTC; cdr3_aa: CATSGRLSSYEQYF
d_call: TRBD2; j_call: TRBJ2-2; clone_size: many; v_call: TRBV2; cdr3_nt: TGTGCCAGCAGTGAATCTAGCGGGGTTCTTGTGTTCCCCGGGGAGCTGTTTTTT; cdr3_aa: CASSESSGVLVFPGELFF
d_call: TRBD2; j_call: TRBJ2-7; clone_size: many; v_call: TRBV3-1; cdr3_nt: TGTGCCAGCAGCCCTGGGGGGGGACCCTACGAGCAGTACTTC; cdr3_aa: CASSPGGGPYEQYF
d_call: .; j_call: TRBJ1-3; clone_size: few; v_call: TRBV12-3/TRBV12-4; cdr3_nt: TGTGCCAGCAGGCTGGACGGCTTATATTTT; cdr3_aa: CASRLDGLYF
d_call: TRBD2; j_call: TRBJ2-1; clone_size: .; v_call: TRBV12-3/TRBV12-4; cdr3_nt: TGTGCCATCAATCCTAGCGGGGGGGGTAGTAATGAGCAGTTCTTC; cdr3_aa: CAINPSGGGSNEQFF
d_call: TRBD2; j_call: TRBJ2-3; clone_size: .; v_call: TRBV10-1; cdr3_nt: TGCGCCAGCAGTGCGCGGGGGTGGGATACGCAGTATTTT; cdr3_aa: CASSARGWDTQYF
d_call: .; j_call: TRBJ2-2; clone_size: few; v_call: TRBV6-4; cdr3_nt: TGTGCCAGCAGCGCAGGGGTGGATACCGGGGAGCTGTTTTTT; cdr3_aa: CASSAGVDTGELFF
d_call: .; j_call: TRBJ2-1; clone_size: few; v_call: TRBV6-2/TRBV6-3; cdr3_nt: TGTGCCAGCAGTTACAGCCCAGAGCAGTTCTTC; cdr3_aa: CASSYSPEQFF
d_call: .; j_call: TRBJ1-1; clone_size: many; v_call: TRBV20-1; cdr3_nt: TGCAGTGCTCCCCAGTTCGGCCAGATGAACACTGAAGCTTTCTTT; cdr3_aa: CSAPQFGQMNTEAFF
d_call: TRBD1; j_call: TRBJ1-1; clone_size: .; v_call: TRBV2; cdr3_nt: TGTGCCGGGGACCGGGACAGGGGGCTTGAAGCTTTCTTT; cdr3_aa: CAGDRDRGLEAFF
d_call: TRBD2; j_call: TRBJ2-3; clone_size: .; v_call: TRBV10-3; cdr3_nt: TGTGCCATCAGTGAGTCGGCGGGGGGGGGCACAGATACGCAGTATTTT; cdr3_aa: CAISESAGGGTDTQYF
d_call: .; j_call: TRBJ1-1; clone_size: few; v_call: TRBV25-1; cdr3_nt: TGTGCCAGCAGTGACAACAGGGCCGTGGGCACTGAAGCTTTCTTT; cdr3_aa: CASSDNRAVGTEAFF
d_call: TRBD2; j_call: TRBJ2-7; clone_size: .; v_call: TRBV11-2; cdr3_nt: TGTGCCAGCAGCTTAGAACTAGCGGGGGCCGCTTTATACGAGCAGTACTTC; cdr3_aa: CASSLELAGAALYEQYF
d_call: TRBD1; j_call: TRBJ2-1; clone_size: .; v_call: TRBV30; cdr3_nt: TGTGCCTGGGGGGACAGGGGATCCTACAATGAGCAGTTCTTC; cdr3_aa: CAWGDRGSYNEQFF
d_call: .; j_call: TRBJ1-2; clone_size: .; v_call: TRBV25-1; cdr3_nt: TGTGCCAGCAGTGCAAACGATATGTTTGGCTACACCTTC; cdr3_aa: CASSANDMFGYTF
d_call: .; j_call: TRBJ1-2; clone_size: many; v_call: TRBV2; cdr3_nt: TGTGCCAGCAGTGAATTTGGGGATAGAGACTATGGCTACACCTTC; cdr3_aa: CASSEFGDRDYGYTF
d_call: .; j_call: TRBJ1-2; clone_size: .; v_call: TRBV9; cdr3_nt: TGTGCCAGCAGCCCATCGCAGCCGGCTAACTATGGCTACACCTTC; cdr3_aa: CASSPSQPANYGYTF
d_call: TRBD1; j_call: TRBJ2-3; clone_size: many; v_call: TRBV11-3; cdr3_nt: TGTGCCAGCAGCACAGGGGGCAAAATAGATACGCAGTATTTT; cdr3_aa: CASSTGGKIDTQYF
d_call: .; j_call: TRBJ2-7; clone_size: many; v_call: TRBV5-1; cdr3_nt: TGCGCCAGCAGCGGGGACCATCCGGGGGAGCAGTACTTC; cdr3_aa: CASSGDHPGEQYF
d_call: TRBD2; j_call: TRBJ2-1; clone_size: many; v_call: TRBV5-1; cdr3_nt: TGCGCCAGCAGCTCCGGACTAGCGGGGGCCCGAGGTAAGGATGAGCAGTTCTTC; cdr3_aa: CASSSGLAGARGKDEQFF
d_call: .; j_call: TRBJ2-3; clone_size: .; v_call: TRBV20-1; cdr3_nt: TGCAGTGTCCACGAGATGTCCTACCCCACAGATACGCAGTATTTT; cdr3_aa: CSVHEMSYPTDTQYF
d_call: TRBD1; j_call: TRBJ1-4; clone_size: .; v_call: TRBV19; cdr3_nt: TGTGCCATCTGGGGGACAGGGGTGTTACCTAATGAAAAACTGTTTTTT; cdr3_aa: CAIWGTGVLPNEKLFF
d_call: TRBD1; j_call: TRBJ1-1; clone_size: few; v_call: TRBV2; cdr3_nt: TGTGCCAGCAGAGCGGACAGGGGGCTTGAAGCTTTCTTT; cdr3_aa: CASRADRGLEAFF
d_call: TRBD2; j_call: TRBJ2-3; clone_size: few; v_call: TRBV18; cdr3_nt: TGTGCCAGCTCACCACCGGCGGGGGATCGGGATACGCAGTATTTT; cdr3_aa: CASSPPAGDRDTQYF
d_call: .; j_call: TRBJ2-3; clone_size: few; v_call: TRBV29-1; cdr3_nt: TGCAGCGTTGAAAGTCCCCAGAAGGGGGATACGCAGTATTTT; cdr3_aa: CSVESPQKGDTQYF
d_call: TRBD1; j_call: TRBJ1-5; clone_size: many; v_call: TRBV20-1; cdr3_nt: TGCAGTGCTGGACAGGGGTTTCAGCCCCAGCATTTT; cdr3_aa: CSAGQGFQPQHF
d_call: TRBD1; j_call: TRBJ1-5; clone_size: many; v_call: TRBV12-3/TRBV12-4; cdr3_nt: TGTGCCAGCAGCTCGACAGGGGGCAATCAGCCCCAGCATTTT; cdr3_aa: CASSSTGGNQPQHF
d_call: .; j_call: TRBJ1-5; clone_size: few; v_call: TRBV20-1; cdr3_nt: TGCAGTGCTAGAGATAGCGGGGAGGCCGAGTGGAGCAATCAGCCCCAGCATTTT; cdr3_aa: CSARDSGEAEWSNQPQHF
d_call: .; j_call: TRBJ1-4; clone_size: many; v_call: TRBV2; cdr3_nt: TGTGCCAGCGGCAGGGAAGAAAAACTGTTTTTT; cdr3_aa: CASGREEKLFF
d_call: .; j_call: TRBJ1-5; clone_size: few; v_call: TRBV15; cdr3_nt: TGTGCCACCAGCAGAGATCGGGCTGAGGGACAGCCCCAGCATTTT; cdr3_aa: CATSRDRAEGQPQHF